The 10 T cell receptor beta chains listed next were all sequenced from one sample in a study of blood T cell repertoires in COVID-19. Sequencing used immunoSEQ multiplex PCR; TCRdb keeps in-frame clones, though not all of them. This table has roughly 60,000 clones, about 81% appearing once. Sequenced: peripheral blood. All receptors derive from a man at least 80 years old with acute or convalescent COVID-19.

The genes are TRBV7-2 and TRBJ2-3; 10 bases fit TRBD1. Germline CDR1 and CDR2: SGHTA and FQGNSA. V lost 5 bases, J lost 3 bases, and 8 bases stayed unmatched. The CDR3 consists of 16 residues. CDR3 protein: CASSLKRTGGTDTQYF. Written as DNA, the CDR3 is TGTGCCAGCAGCCTAAAAAGGACAGGGGGGACAGATACGCAGTATTTT.

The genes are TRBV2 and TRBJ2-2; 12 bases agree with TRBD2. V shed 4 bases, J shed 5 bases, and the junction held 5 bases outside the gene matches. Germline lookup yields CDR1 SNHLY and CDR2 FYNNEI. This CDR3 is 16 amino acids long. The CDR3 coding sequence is TGTGCCAGCAGTGTTCTCGGGACTAGCGGGACCGGGGAGCTGTTTTTT. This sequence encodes CASSVLGTSGTGELFF. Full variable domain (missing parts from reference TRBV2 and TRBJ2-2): EPEVTQTPSHQVTQMGQEVILRCVPISNHLYFYWYRQILGQKVEFLVSFYNNEISEKSEIFDDQFSVERPDGSNFTLKIRSTKLEDSAMYFCASSVLGTSGTGELFFGEGSRLTVL.

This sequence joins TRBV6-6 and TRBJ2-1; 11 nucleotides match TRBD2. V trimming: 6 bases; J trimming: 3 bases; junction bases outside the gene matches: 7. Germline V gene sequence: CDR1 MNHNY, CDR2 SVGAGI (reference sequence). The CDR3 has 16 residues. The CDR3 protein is CASRPSGGPFYNEQFF. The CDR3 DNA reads TGTGCCAGCAGACCTAGCGGGGGGCCTTTCTACAATGAGCAGTTCTTC.

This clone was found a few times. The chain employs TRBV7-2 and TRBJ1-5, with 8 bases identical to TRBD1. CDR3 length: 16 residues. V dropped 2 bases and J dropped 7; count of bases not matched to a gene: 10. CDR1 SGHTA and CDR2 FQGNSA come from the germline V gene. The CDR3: CASSLLLSRGLQPQHF. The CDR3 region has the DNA TGTGCCAGCAGCTTACTTTTAAGCAGGGGGCTCCAGCCCCAGCATTTT.

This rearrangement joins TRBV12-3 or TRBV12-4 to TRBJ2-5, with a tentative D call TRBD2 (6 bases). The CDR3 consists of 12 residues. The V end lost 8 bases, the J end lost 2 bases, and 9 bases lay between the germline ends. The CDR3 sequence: CASGDLQETQYF. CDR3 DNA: TGTGCCAGCGGGGACTTACAAGAGACCCAGTACTTC.

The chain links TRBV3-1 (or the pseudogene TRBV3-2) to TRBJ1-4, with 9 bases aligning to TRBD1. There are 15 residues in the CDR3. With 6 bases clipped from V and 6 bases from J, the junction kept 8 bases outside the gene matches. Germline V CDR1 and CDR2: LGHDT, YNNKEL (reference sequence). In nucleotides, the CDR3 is TGTGCCAGCAGTAAATCGGGACAGGGCCATGAAAAACTGTTTTTT. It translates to CASSKSGQGHEKLFF.

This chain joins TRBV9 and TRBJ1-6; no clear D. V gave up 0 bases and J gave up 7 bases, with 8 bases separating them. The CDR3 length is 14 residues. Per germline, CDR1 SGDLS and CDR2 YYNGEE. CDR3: CASSVDSLNSPLHF. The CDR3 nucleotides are TGTGCCAGCAGCGTAGATTCATTGAATTCACCCCTCCACTTT.

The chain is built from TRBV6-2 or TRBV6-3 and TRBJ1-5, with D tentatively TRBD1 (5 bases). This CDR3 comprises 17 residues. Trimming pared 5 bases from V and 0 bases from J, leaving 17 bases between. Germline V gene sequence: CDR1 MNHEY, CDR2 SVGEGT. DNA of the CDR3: TGTGCCAGCAGTCACCCCTACGGGACTACTAGCAATCAGCCCCAGCATTTT. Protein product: CASSHPYGTTSNQPQHF.

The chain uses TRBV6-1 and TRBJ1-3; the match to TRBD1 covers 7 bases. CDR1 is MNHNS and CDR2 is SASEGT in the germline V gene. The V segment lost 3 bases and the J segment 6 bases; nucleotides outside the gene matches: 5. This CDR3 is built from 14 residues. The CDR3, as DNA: TGTGCCAGCAGTGACGGGACAGAAGTAAACACCATATATTTT. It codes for CASSDGTEVNTIYF.

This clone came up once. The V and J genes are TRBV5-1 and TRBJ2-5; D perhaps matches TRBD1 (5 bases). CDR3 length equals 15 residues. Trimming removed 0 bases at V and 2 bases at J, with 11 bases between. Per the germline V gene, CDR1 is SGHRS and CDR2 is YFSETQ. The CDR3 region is CASSLVGQGQETQYF. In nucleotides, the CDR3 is TGCGCCAGCAGCTTGGTAGGCCAGGGTCAAGAGACCCAGTACTTC. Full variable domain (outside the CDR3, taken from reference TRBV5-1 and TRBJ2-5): KAGVTQTPRYLIKTRGQQVTLSCSPISGHRSVSWYQQTPGQGLQFLFEYFSETQRNKGNFPGRFSGRQFSNSRSEMNVSTLELGDSALYLCASSLVGQGQETQYFGPGTRLLVL.